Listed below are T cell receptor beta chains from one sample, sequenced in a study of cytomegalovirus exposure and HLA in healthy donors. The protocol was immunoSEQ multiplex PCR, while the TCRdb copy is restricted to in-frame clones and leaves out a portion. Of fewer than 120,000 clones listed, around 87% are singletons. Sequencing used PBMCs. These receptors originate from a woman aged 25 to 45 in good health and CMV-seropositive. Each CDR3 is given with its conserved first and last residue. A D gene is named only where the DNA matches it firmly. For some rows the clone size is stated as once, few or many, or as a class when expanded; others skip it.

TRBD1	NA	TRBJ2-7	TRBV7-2	CASSPPTGVYEQYF	TGTGCCAGCAGCCCCCCGACAGGGGTGTACGAGCAGTACTTC
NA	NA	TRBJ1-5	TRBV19	CASSIWGGGNQPQHF	TGTGCCAGTAGTATATGGGGAGGAGGCAATCAGCCCCAGCATTTT
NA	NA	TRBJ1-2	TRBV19	CAAGHYGYTF	TGTGCCGCGGGCCACTATGGCTACACCTTC
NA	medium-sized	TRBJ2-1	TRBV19	CASSITSGAYNEQFF	TGTGCCAGTAGTATCACTAGTGGGGCCTACAATGAGCAGTTCTTC
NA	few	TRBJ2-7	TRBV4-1	CASSQVVLHSPYEQYF	TGCGCCAGCAGCCAAGTTGTGTTGCACAGCCCCTACGAGCAGTACTTC
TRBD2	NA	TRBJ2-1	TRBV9	CASSPRRAGGPNNEQFF	TGTGCCAGCAGCCCCAGGAGGGCGGGAGGGCCGAACAATGAGCAGTTCTTC
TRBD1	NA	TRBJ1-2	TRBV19	CASSIPGQGGGYTF	TGTGCCAGTAGTATACCCGGACAGGGAGGGGGCTACACCTTC
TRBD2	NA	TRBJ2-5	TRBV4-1	CASSQVRTSGSPHQETQYF	TGCGCCAGCAGCCAAGTAAGGACTAGCGGGAGCCCCCACCAAGAGACCCAGTACTTC
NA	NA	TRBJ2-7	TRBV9	CASSPSGGTSYEQYF	TGTGCCAGCAGCCCGTCAGGGGGGACCTCCTACGAGCAGTACTTC
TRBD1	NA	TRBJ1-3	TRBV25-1	CASSLDRGPVNTIYF	TGTGCCAGCAGTTTGGACAGGGGTCCCGTAAACACCATATATTTT
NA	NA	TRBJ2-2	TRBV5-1	CASSLGSDTGELFF	TGCGCCAGCAGCTTGGGATCAGACACCGGGGAGCTGTTTTTT
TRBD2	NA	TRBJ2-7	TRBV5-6	CASSSSPGLATIDGQYF	TGTGCCAGCAGCTCGAGTCCGGGACTAGCGACCATTGATGGGCAGTACTTC
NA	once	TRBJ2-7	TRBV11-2	CASSLGQGGGYEQYF	TGTGCCAGCAGCTTAGGACAGGGAGGAGGCTACGAGCAGTACTTC
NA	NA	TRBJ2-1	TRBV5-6	CASSLDNPSYNEQFF	TGTGCCAGCAGCTTGGACAACCCCTCCTACAATGAGCAGTTCTTC
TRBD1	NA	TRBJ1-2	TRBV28	CASEYRDRGWSSDGYTF	TGTGCCAGCGAATACCGGGACAGGGGTTGGTCGAGCGATGGCTACACCTTC
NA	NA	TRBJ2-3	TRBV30	CAWGEPDTQYF	TGTGCCTGGGGGGAGCCAGATACGCAGTATTTT
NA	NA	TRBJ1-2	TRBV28	CASLPRGFSYGYTF	TGTGCCAGTCTCCCTAGGGGTTTCTCCTATGGCTACACCTTC
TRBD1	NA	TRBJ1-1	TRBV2	CASSIQGAAEAFF	TGTGCCAGCAGTATACAGGGGGCCGCTGAAGCTTTCTTT
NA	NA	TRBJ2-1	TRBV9	CASSVEGAGNEQFF	TGTGCCAGCAGCGTAGAAGGGGCAGGCAATGAGCAGTTCTTC
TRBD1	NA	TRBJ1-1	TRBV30	CAWSVRQGAREAFF	TGTGCCTGGAGTGTAAGACAGGGGGCGCGGGAAGCTTTCTTT
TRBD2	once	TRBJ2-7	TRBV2	CASTRGLSTEQYF	TGTGCCAGCACCCGGGGACTAAGTACGGAGCAGTACTTC
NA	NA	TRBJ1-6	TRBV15	CATSMRANNSPLHF	TGTGCCACCAGCATGAGGGCCAATAATTCACCCCTCCACTTT
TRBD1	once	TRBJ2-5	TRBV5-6	CASSLARQGKETQYF	TGTGCCAGCAGCTTGGCCCGACAGGGCAAAGAGACCCAGTACTTC
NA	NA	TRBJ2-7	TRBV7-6	CASSLALRHEQYF	TGTGCCAGCAGCTTAGCGTTGCGGCATGAGCAGTACTTC
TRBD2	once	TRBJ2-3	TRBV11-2	CASSLASGGPGDTQYF	TGTGCCAGCAGCTTAGCAAGCGGGGGGCCGGGAGATACGCAGTATTTT
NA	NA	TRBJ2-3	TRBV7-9	CASTQADTQYF	TGTGCCAGCACCCAGGCAGATACGCAGTATTTT
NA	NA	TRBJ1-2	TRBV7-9	CASSLASVQPNYGYTF	TGTGCCAGCAGCTTAGCCTCGGTACAGCCTAACTATGGCTACACCTTC
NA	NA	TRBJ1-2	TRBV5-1	CASSSPGNYGYTF	TGCGCCAGCAGCTCCCCGGGGAACTATGGCTACACCTTC
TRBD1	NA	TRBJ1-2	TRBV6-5	CASSSDRGYGYTF	TGTGCCAGCAGCTCGGACAGGGGCTATGGCTACACCTTC
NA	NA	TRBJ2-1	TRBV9	CASSFQGYEQFF	TGTGCCAGCAGCTTCCAGGGTTATGAGCAGTTCTTC
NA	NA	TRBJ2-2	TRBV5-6	CASSIFRTDKNTGELFF	TGTGCCAGCAGCATTTTTAGGACAGATAAAAACACCGGGGAGCTGTTTTTT
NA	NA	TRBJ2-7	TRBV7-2	CASSQRLLAYTYEQYF	TGTGCCAGCAGCCAGCGGCTGCTAGCGTACACCTACGAGCAGTACTTC
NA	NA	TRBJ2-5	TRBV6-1	CASSEFVEGETQYF	TGTGCCAGCAGTGAATTTGTGGAGGGGGAGACCCAGTACTTC
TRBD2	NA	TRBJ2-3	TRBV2	CASSHGLAGESDTQYF	TGTGCCAGCAGTCACGGACTAGCGGGGGAATCGGATACGCAGTATTTT